The table lists the clone carrying this TCR beta chain with many counts. Unique molecular identifiers were incorporated during preparation of the TCRbeta library. TCRdb re-derived calls from the PCR reads in MiXCR, one entry per CDR3 protein. Among 500,000 to 750,000 distinct CDR3 sequences listed, about an eighth were seen once. The source of the sample is a study of T-cell reconstitution after alpha-beta-depleted transplantation in children. Deletions cut 1 base from V and 2 bases from J, with 12 bases between. Germline V gene data show CDR1 as SQVTM and CDR2 as ANQGSEA. The CDR3 loop spans 14 amino acids.

The V gene is TRBV29-1, the J gene TRBJ2-7; tentative D call: TRBD2 (5 bases). The sequence was collected from a male patient between 10 and 17 years old who had a stem cell transplant for acute myeloid leukemia, so the T cells may come from the graft donor. The specimen was PBMCs, mostly from graft donor cells, collected 360 days after TCRalphabeta/CD19-depleted stem cell transplant. The chain's CDR3 is CSVEAGIIPYEQYF. Here the CDR3 DNA reads TGCAGCGTTGAAGCGGGAATTATCCCCTACGAGCAGTACTTC.